The next 23 T cell receptor beta chains were all read from a single sample in a study of spatial heterogeneity in lung cancer (dated by TCRdb to between 2018 and 2021). What the authors observed across the whole study: The tumor nonsynonymous mutation count correlated with the number of expanded intratumoral alpha and beta TCRs.

According to the study, the label for this sample's time point signals: sample taken at primary tumor resection. The library was built by means of 5' RACE. Sequencer: NextSeq 500. TCRdb itself trimmed the public reads at Q25 with fastp, ran MiXCR and retained productive beta chains. One record per CDR3 amino acid sequence lists the most common genes and DNA. This sample holds under 9,000 distinct CDR3 sequences; 10% to 15% were observed only once. Around 8% of the sample rests with the top ten. What these receptors recognize is not known. The sequences come from lung tumor tissue, collected at surgery. These receptors all stem from a male donor with early-stage non-small cell lung cancer.

This clonotype is categorized as medium-sized. The rearrangement joins TRBV6-1 to TRBJ2-7; D is unclear. Germline V gene lookup returns CDR1 MNHNS and CDR2 SASEGT. CDR3 length: 12 residues. V was trimmed by 3 bases and J by 4 bases, leaving 7 bases between them. CDR3 coding DNA: TGTGCCAGCAGTGAGCGGAAATACGAGCAGTACGTC. This encodes CASSERKYEQYV.

By share, this clonotype counts as medium-sized. This sequence joins TRBV28 and TRBJ2-3, with D unclear. The germline V gene has CDR1 MDHEN and CDR2 SYDVKM. The CDR3 runs 17 residues. Trimming cost V 6 bases and J 1 base, with 20 bases left between them. CDR3 region: CASSPSSLRSGTDTQYF. CDR3 coding DNA: TGTGCCAGCAGCCCCAGTAGTCTCCGCTCTGGCACAGATACGCAGTATTTT.

This clonotype was seen many times. CDR3: CASSTDRFNNSPLHF. CDR3 coding DNA: TGCGCCAGCAGCACGGATCGCTTTAATAATTCACCCCTCCACTTT. V usage is TRBV5-1 and J usage is TRBJ1-6; D gene ambiguous. The germline V gene encodes CDR1 SGHRS and CDR2 YFSETQ. Trimming cost V 4 bases and J 5 bases, with 13 bases left between them. The CDR3 length is 15 residues.

This clonotype is labeled medium-sized. The V and J genes are TRBV20-1 and TRBJ1-2; tentatively, D is TRBD1 (5 bases). The germline V and J ends were trimmed by 1 base and 2 bases, with 5 bases remaining between them. The CDR3 loop spans 12 amino acids. Germline lookup yields CDR1 DFQATT and CDR2 SNEGSKA (reference sequence). CDR3 loop: CSARGDNYGYTF. The CDR3 DNA reads as TGCAGTGCTAGAGGGGACAACTATGGCTACACCTTC.

The chain carries TRBV2 and TRBJ1-1, with 7 bases fitting TRBD1. Germline V CDR1 and CDR2: SNHLY, FYNNEI. The CDR3 runs to 13 residues. With 10 bases clipped from V and 0 bases from J, the junction kept 5 bases outside the gene matches. CDR3 coding DNA: TGTGCCACCAGGGGGTTAATGAACACTGAAGCTTTCTTT. Encoded protein: CATRGLMNTEAFF.

This clonotype is medium-sized (0.01 to 0.1%) by share. The rearrangement uses TRBV3-1 and TRBJ1-5; a possible D gene is TRBD1 (6 bases). The germline V gene has CDR1 LGHDT and CDR2 YNNKEL (reference sequence). The CDR3 covers 14 residues. Trimming shortened V by 3 bases and J by 3 bases, and 9 bases separated the two germline ends. The CDR3 region has the DNA TGTGCCAGCAGCCATCACAGGGACAATCAGCCCCAGCATTTT. Amino acids: CASSHHRDNQPQHF.

Sample share makes this clonotype medium-sized. V is TRBV20-1 and J is TRBJ2-1; D gene ambiguous. Germline V lookup: CDR1 DFQATT, CDR2 SNEGSKA (reference sequence). V lost 3 bases, J lost 3 bases, and 6 bases lay in between. The CDR3 sequence is 12 residues long. The chain's CDR3 is CSASNIYNEQFF. The DNA of the CDR3 is TGCAGTGCTAGCAACATCTACAATGAGCAGTTCTTC.

The chain employs TRBV6-5 and TRBJ2-3; D might be TRBD2 (6 bases). V lost 7 bases and J 5 bases, leaving 13 bases between the germline ends. This CDR3 spans 13 amino acids. CDR1 is MNHEY, CDR2 SVGAGI, per germline. CDR3 nucleotide sequence: TGTGCCAGCAAAGTAATGCGGGGAGATACGCAGTATTTT. Translated: CASKVMRGDTQYF.

The V and J genes are TRBV27 and TRBJ2-7; 7 bases line up with TRBD2. Germline V gives CDR1 MNHEY, CDR2 SMNVEV (reference sequence). V was pared by 7 bases and J by 4 bases, with 4 bases of the junction left unmatched. The CDR3 totals 12 residues. The CDR3 DNA follows: TGTGCCAGCATCGGGAGGCAATACGAGCAGTACTTC. It encodes CASIGRQYEQYF.

This clonotype counts as medium-sized. The chain is built from TRBV20-1 and TRBJ1-5, with D possibly matching TRBD1 (5 bases). The CDR3 has 12 residues. CDR1 DFQATT and CDR2 SNEGSKA come from the germline V gene (reference sequence). The V end was cut by 1 base, the J end by 9 bases, with 10 bases between. DNA for the CDR3: TGCAGTGCTAGAGGGACAATTGGGCCCCAGCATTTT. Encoded protein: CSARGTIGPQHF.

In this sample, this clonotype is medium-sized. This chain connects TRBV20-1 to TRBJ2-7, with 7 bases lining up with TRBD1. The CDR3 covers 13 residues. The junction had 9 bases not matched to a gene; V was cut back by 5 bases and J by 5 bases. Germline CDR1 and CDR2: DFQATT and SNEGSKA (reference sequence). The CDR3 DNA is TGCAGTGCTGTCACAGGGGCCCCCCACGAGCAGTACGTC. This translates into CSAVTGAPHEQYV.

This clonotype was seen a handful of times. The chain combines TRBV28 with TRBJ2-7, with D perhaps matching TRBD2 (6 bases). CDR3 length: 14 amino acids. V lost 2 bases and J 7 bases, leaving 15 bases between the germline ends. The germline gives CDR1 MDHEN, CDR2 SYDVKM. CDR3 region: CASSLPGTWWEQYF. In DNA, the CDR3 is TGTGCCAGCAGTTTACCCGGGACTTGGTGGGAGCAGTACTTC.

This clonotype was observed at least ten times. The chain carries TRBV12-3 or TRBV12-4 and TRBJ2-1; D is ambiguous. Trimming shortened V by 2 bases and J by 11 bases, and 4 bases separated the two germline ends. CDR3 length equals 10 residues. The CDR3 loop reads CASSLTKQFF. The CDR3 region has the DNA TGTGCCAGCAGTTTAACTAAGCAGTTCTTC.

This clonotype is medium-sized within its sample. V usage is TRBV7-2 and J usage is TRBJ2-6; maybe TRBD1 (5 bases). Trimming removed 1 base at V and 0 bases at J, with 13 bases between. The CDR3 runs 18 residues. CDR1 is SGHTA and CDR2 is FQGNSA in the germline V gene. As DNA, the CDR3 is TGTGCCAGCAGCTTAGTATCGCAGGGCTTCTCTGGGGCCAACGTCCTGACTTTC. Amino acid sequence: CASSLVSQGFSGANVLTF.

The gene calls are TRBV6-2 or TRBV6-3 and TRBJ2-7; 10 bases are a match to TRBD2. The V gene's germline CDR1 is MNHEY and CDR2 SVGEGT. This CDR3 has 15 amino acids. J was trimmed by 7 bases and V by 2 bases; bases with no gene match: 8. CDR3 nucleotide sequence: TGTGCCAGCAGTTACCTAGCGGGAGTAACTGGGGAGCAGTACTTC. Amino acids: CASSYLAGVTGEQYF.

By sample fraction, this clonotype is medium-sized. The chain couples TRBV11-3 to TRBJ2-2; D perhaps matches TRBD1 (5 bases). The CDR3 loop spans 15 amino acids. The V end was cut by 3 bases, the J end by 6 bases, with 14 bases between. Germline V gene lookup returns CDR1 SGHNT and CDR2 YENEEA. CDR3 region: CASSFYGAPSGELFF. The DNA of the CDR3 is TGTGCCAGCAGCTTTTATGGGGCCCCATCCGGGGAGCTGTTTTTT.

This clonotype was counted ten times or more. V is TRBV3-1 and J is TRBJ1-6; D uncertain. The CDR3 totals 12 residues. Trimming cost V 5 bases and J 7 bases, with 6 bases left between them. Germline V lookup: CDR1 LGHDT, CDR2 YNNKEL (reference sequence). CDR3 amino acids: CASSGWNSPLHF. In DNA, the CDR3 is TGTGCCAGCAGCGGGTGGAATTCACCCCTCCACTTT.

This clonotype was counted at least ten times. The chain couples TRBV6-5 to TRBJ1-1; 11 bases line up with TRBD1. This CDR3 has 13 amino acids. Looked up from germline, CDR1 is MNHEY and CDR2 is SVGAGI. V lost 6 bases, J lost 12 bases, and 9 bases stayed unmatched. CDR3 sequence (DNA): TGTGCCAGCAGCCGGGACAGGGGGTCGTATCCTTTCTTT. Translated, it gives CASSRDRGSYPFF.

The chain carries TRBV12-3 or TRBV12-4 and TRBJ1-2, with D unclear. The V gene lost 6 bases and the J gene lost 7 bases, with 18 bases spanning the gap. This CDR3 is 14 amino acids long. The CDR3 loop is CASSPTGPGLGYTF. Written as DNA, the CDR3 is TGTGCCAGCAGCCCGACGGGTCCCGGTCTTGGCTACACCTTC.

This clonotype showed up many times. This chain uses TRBV10-3 with TRBJ1-2, with 9 bases fitting TRBD1. CDR1 and CDR2 (germline): ENHRY, SYGVKD. This CDR3 has 13 residues. Trimming cost V 10 bases and J 7 bases; bases outside gene matches: 10. DNA for the CDR3: TGTGCCAGCTTGACCGGGACAGGGATTGGCTACACCTTC. This translates into CASLTGTGIGYTF.

This clonotype was counted ten times or more. This chain joins TRBV28 and TRBJ2-1, with D hard to call. Germline V gene sequence: CDR1 MDHEN, CDR2 SYDVKM. The CDR3 covers 14 residues. Trimming removed 3 bases from V and 4 bases from J, with 10 bases in between. The CDR3 DNA sequence: TGTGCCAGCAGTTTGGGCAGCGATTACAATGAGCAGTTCTTC. The encoded protein is CASSLGSDYNEQFF.

This clonotype appeared many times. The chain has TRBV11-2 and TRBJ2-6; D call uncertain. Germline CDR1 is SGHAT and CDR2 is FQNNGV. Trimming shortened V by 7 bases and J by 0 bases, and 10 bases separated the two germline ends. This CDR3 contains 15 residues. The CDR3 DNA reads TGTGCCAGCACCACCATAAGCTCTGGGGCCAACGTCCTGACTTTC. Its protein product is CASTTISSGANVLTF.

The chain joins TRBV10-3 to TRBJ1-5; D is unclear. V dropped 6 bases and J dropped 5 bases, with 11 bases sitting between them. This CDR3 region has 13 residues. Per the germline V gene, CDR1 is ENHRY and CDR2 is SYGVKD. The CDR3 loop reads CAIRSRADQPQHF. DNA for the CDR3: TGTGCCATCAGGAGTAGGGCGGATCAGCCCCAGCATTTT.